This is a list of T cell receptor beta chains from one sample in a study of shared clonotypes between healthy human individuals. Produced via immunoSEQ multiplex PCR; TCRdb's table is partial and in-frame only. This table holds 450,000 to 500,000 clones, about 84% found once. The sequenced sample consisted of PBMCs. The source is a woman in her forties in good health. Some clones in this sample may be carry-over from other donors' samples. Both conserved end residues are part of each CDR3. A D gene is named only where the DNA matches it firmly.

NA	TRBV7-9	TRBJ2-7	CASSLDRGHEQYF
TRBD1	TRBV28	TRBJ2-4	CASSPPGGGNIQYF
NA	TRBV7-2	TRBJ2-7	CASSPRPLVSKPEQYF
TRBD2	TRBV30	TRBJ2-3	CAWSLASGSTDTQYF
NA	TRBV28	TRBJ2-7	CASSEPGRRVSYEQYF
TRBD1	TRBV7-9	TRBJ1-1	CASSAGGSDTEAFF
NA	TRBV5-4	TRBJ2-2	CASSLGTIGTFNTGELFF
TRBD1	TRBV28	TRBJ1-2	CASSPRQGGNYGYTF
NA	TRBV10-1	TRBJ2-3	CASSDFGLPSADTQYF
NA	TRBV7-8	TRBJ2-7	CASSPPPTAGEQYF
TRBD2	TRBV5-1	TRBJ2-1	CASGLAGSSYNEQFF
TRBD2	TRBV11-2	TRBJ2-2	CASSSSGRAYTGELFF
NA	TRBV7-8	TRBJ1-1	CASSLQDFSTEAFF
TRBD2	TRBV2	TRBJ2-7	CASREGLAGSYEQYF
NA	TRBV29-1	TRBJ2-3	CGGGDWATDTQYF
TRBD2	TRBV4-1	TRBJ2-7	CASSPLAGGHYEQYF
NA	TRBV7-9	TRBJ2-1	CASSLGREVFNEQFF
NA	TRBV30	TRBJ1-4	CAWSGNSGEKLFF
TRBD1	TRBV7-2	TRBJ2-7	CASTGTEEPYYEQYF
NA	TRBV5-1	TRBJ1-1	CASSLAGAVTEAFF
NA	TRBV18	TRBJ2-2	CASSPQGIYTGELFF
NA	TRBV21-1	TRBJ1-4	CASSRVCANEKLFF
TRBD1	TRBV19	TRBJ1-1	CASSIGTGTLNTEAFF
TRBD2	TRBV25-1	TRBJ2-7	CASSVSGLAGGEQYF
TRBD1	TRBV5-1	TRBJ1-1	CASSLAGQTTEAFF
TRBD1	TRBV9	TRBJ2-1	CASSARQGASYNEQFF
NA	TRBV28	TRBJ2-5	CASSLTDGEETQYF
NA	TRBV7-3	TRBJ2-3	CASSSKPYTQYF
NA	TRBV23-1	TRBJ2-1	CARPGREFF
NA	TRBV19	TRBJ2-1	CASNRASSYNEQFF
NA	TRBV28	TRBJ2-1	CASTISGLPWDEQFF
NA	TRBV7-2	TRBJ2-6	CASSRVQLTPGANVLTF
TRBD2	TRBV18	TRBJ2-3	CASSPQASGSTDTQYF
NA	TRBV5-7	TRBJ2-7	CASSLAPSWVYEQYF
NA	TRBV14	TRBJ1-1	CASSQDGGWNTEAFF
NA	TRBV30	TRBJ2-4	CAWGPLSGELAKNIQYF
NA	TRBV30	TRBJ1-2	CACLRDTFTEGGYTF
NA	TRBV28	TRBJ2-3	CASSFLSRVGGDTDTQYF
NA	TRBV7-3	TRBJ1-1	CASSRGGSDTEAFF
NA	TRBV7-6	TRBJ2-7	CASSAGDTYEQYF
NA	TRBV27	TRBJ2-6	CASSLNGYSGANVLTF
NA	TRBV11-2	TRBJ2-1	CASSLVRGDEQFF